A selection of T cell receptor beta chains follows, all from one sample in a study of T-cell memory formation after mild COVID-19. TCRdb fed the 5' RACE reads into MiXCR, producing one record per CDR3 protein. The data contain 85,000 to 120,000 distinct CDR3 sequences, around 12% of them seen just once; the ten biggest clones take up 27%. Material for sequencing was PBMCs or a T cell subset sorted from them (not recorded which). The source is an adult woman who had mild COVID-19 (a few samples of this study predate the infection). Cell type and time point are not known. The CDR3 runs from the conserved cysteine through the conserved F or W. D genes are given only for firm matches. Some rows have no size entry. The others give once, few or many, or a class for an expanded clone.

TRBJ2-1 | - | TRBV7-9 | TRBD2 | TGTGCCAGCAGCACAACCACCGGGACTAGAGTCTACAATGAGCAGTTCTTC | CASSTTTGTRVYNEQFF
TRBJ2-3 | many | TRBV9 | - | TGTGCCAGCAGCGGTAGTAATGATCGTGCAGATACGCAGTATTTT | CASSGSNDRADTQYF
TRBJ2-1 | - | TRBV7-6 | - | TGTGCCAGCAGCTTTCCAGGGCGCGGTTTGGGTCACAATGAGCAGTTCTTC | CASSFPGRGLGHNEQFF
TRBJ2-4 | - | TRBV5-5 | - | TGTGCCAGCAGCTCCCGGGAGTGGGACATTCAGTACTTC | CASSSREWDIQYF
TRBJ2-7 | - | TRBV19 | TRBD2 | TGTGCCAGTAGTATCACTAGCGGGCTCTCCTACGAGCAGTACTTC | CASSITSGLSYEQYF
TRBJ2-6 | few | TRBV10-2 | TRBD2 | TGCGCCAGCAGTGAGTGGGAGCGGGGACCCTCTGGGGCCAACGTCCTGACTTTC | CASSEWERGPSGANVLTF
TRBJ2-1 | many | TRBV4-3 | - | TGCGCCAGCAGCCCAGACAGCTACAATGAGCAGTTCTTC | CASSPDSYNEQFF
TRBJ2-3 | few | TRBV5-1 | TRBD2 | TGCGCCAGCAGCTTTAGCGGGAGTCTAAAGACAGATACGCAGTATTTT | CASSFSGSLKTDTQYF
TRBJ1-5 | few | TRBV27 | - | TGTGCCAGCAGCCCACTTACTGGGCTCAGCAATCAGCCCCAGCATTTT | CASSPLTGLSNQPQHF
TRBJ2-3 | few | TRBV20-1 | - | TGCAGTGCTAATCCAACTACCTACACTAGCACAGATACGCAGTATTTT | CSANPTTYTSTDTQYF
TRBJ2-7 | many | TRBV15 | - | TGTGCCACCAGCAGAAAATTTACAGGGTTGGTAGTCTCCTACGAGCAGTACTTC | CATSRKFTGLVVSYEQYF
TRBJ2-3 | - | TRBV20-1 | - | TGCAGTGCTAGGATGGTGGGAGCACCAGATACGCAGTATTTT | CSARMVGAPDTQYF
TRBJ2-3 | few | TRBV7-3 | TRBD2 | TGTGCCAGCAGCCTCTATGCTAGCGGGAATACAGATACGCAGTATTTT | CASSLYASGNTDTQYF
TRBJ1-6 | - | TRBV12-3/TRBV12-4 | - | TGTGCCAGCAGCCCCACACAGGGAATATCACCCCTCCACTTT | CASSPTQGISPLHF
TRBJ1-1 | - | TRBV11-2 | - | TGTGCCAGCAGCTCCGGGACGATTACTGAAGCTTTCTTT | CASSSGTITEAFF
TRBJ2-5 | - | TRBV14 | - | TGTGCCAGCAGCCAAGATTACCGGGGGCCTCAAGAGACCCAGTACTTC | CASSQDYRGPQETQYF
TRBJ2-7 | once | TRBV5-1 | TRBD1 | TGCGCCAGCAGCTCCGACAGGGGCTTCTCCTCCGAGCAGTACTTC | CASSSDRGFSSEQYF
TRBJ2-5 | few | TRBV19 | TRBD2 | TGTGCCAGTAGTATTACGGGGGGGAAAGAGACCCAGTACTTC | CASSITGGKETQYF
TRBJ1-1 | many | TRBV12-3/TRBV12-4 | - | TGTGCCAGCAGCTTGGTTGGCGCTGAAGCTTTCTTT | CASSLVGAEAFF
TRBJ1-2 | - | TRBV20-1 | - | TGCAGTGGCGGGCGCGGCTATGGCTACACCTTC | CSGGRGYGYTF
TRBJ2-2 | few | TRBV6-5 | - | TGTGCCAGCAGTTACTCGATGTTGGGCGGCGGGGAGCTGTTTTTT | CASSYSMLGGGELFF
TRBJ2-5 | few | TRBV5-1 | TRBD1 | TGCGCCAGCAGCTCGAACCCCCGGGACAGGGGGCGTGAGACCCAGTACTTC | CASSSNPRDRGRETQYF
TRBJ2-3 | - | TRBV20-1 | - | TGCAGTGCCGCGACCGGACCCACAGATACGCAGTATTTT | CSAATGPTDTQYF
TRBJ1-2 | - | TRBV5-6 | - | TGTGCCAGCAGCTTGGTTGAGGGTACCTATGGCTACACCTTC | CASSLVEGTYGYTF
TRBJ2-7 | few | TRBV20-1 | TRBD2 | TGCAGTGCTAGTTTTGTCGGGGGGGCCTGGAGCGAGCAGTACTTC | CSASFVGGAWSEQYF
TRBJ2-1 | - | TRBV12-5 | - | TGTGCTAGTGGTTTGCAGGTTGCGACAACTCGGCCCAATGAGCAGTTCTTC | CASGLQVATTRPNEQFF
TRBJ1-1 | few | TRBV19 | - | TGTGCCAGTAGTATCAATATGGACACTGAAGCTTTCTTT | CASSINMDTEAFF
TRBJ2-7 | many | TRBV4-1 | - | TGCGCCAGCAGCCAAGGCAGGGTTGGGACCTACGAGCAGTACTTC | CASSQGRVGTYEQYF
TRBJ2-5 | many | TRBV12-3/TRBV12-4 | - | TGTGCCAGCACCACCGGACAGCAAGAGACCCAGTACTTC | CASTTGQQETQYF
TRBJ2-1 | few | TRBV12-3/TRBV12-4 | TRBD2 | TGTGCCAGCAGTTTATCTGGGGGCGGGAGGGTCAGCTCCTACAATGAGCAGTTCTTC | CASSLSGGGRVSSYNEQFF
TRBJ2-3 | few | TRBV4-3 | - | TGCGCCAGCAGCCCCTTAACGGGGGCAGGGAGCACAGATACGCAGTATTTT | CASSPLTGAGSTDTQYF
TRBJ2-7 | few | TRBV12-3/TRBV12-4 | - | TGTGCCAGCAGTTTCGAGACAACAGTCCCACACGAGCAGTACTTC | CASSFETTVPHEQYF
TRBJ2-1 | - | TRBV20-1 | TRBD2 | TGCAGTGCTAGCAACACTAGCGGGAGGGCTCAATTGAGCAATGAGCAGTTCTTC | CSASNTSGRAQLSNEQFF
TRBJ2-7 | few | TRBV6-5 | - | TGTGCCAGCAGTTACTCGATTCCCGGGTACGAGCAGTACTTC | CASSYSIPGYEQYF
TRBJ2-1 | few | TRBV7-9 | TRBD1 | TGTGCCAGCAGCTTTCTCCAGGGGGCCATCTCCTACAATGAGCAGTTCTTC | CASSFLQGAISYNEQFF
TRBJ2-7 | - | TRBV27 | TRBD2 | TGTGCCAGCAGGGTCGGGACTAGCGTACTCTACGAGCAGTACTTC | CASRVGTSVLYEQYF
TRBJ2-7 | few | TRBV2 | - | TGTGCCAGCAGTGAAAAGGGGGTTCCCTACGAGCAGTACTTC | CASSEKGVPYEQYF
TRBJ1-5 | many | TRBV9 | - | TGTGCCAGCAGCGTAGGGGGGCAAGGGCAGCCCCAGCATTTT | CASSVGGQGQPQHF
TRBJ1-6 | - | TRBV7-6 | - | TGTGCCAGCAGCCCGAATACTAATTCACCCCTCCACTTT | CASSPNTNSPLHF
TRBJ2-1 | many | TRBV30 | TRBD2 | TGTGCCTGGGGGGACCTAGGGACTACAAATGAGCAGTTCTTC | CAWGDLGTTNEQFF
TRBJ1-2 | many | TRBV12-3/TRBV12-4 | TRBD1 | TGTGCCAGCAGTTTAGGGGGACAGGGGGACTATGGCTACACCTTC | CASSLGGQGDYGYTF
TRBJ2-5 | - | TRBV29-1 | - | TGCAGCGTTGAGGCCGGGGAAGAGACCCAGTACTTC | CSVEAGEETQYF
TRBJ1-1 | - | TRBV7-2 | TRBD1 | TGTGCCAGCAGCTGGGGACAGGGGGTTGGCGCTTTCTTT | CASSWGQGVGAFF
TRBJ1-1 | - | TRBV19 | - | TGTGCCAGTACCAGCAACACTGAAGCTTTCTTT | CASTSNTEAFF
TRBJ2-1 | - | TRBV24-1 | TRBD2 | TGTGCCACCAGTGATTGGGGAAGCGGGGGCAACAATGAGCAGTTCTTC | CATSDWGSGGNNEQFF